This is a list of T cell receptor beta chains from one sample in a study of T cells in Graves' hyperthyroidism and ophthalmopathy. From the multiplex PCR reads, TCRdb called clonotypes with MiXCR, one entry per CDR3 protein. The sample yields some 800,000 distinct CDR3 sequences, 35% to 45% seen once. The sample taken for sequencing was blood. These receptor sequences come from a young man with Graves' hyperthyroidism. Both conserved end residues are part of each CDR3. A D gene is named only where the DNA matches it firmly. The size field is filled for only some rows; it gives once, few, many or a size class.

CDR3 protein: CASSSATAGGLQPQHF
CDR3 DNA: TGTGCCAGCAGCTCGGCGACGGCTGGCGGGTTACAGCCCCAGCATTTT
V gene: TRBV10-3
J gene: TRBJ1-5
CDR3 length: 16
clone size: few
D gene: NA

CDR3 protein: CASSLWLNTEAFF
CDR3 DNA: TGTGCCAGCAGTTTATGGTTGAACACTGAAGCTTTCTTT
V gene: TRBV12-3/TRBV12-4
J gene: TRBJ1-1
CDR3 length: 13
clone size: many
D gene: NA

CDR3 protein: CSVLETISGANVLTF
CDR3 DNA: TGCAGCGTTTTGGAGACGATCTCTGGGGCCAACGTCCTGACTTTC
V gene: TRBV29-1
J gene: TRBJ2-6
CDR3 length: 15
clone size: many
D gene: NA

CDR3 protein: CASRTGPSRAEPQHF
CDR3 DNA: TGTGCCAGTAGGACAGGCCCGTCCCGGGCGGAGCCCCAGCATTTT
V gene: TRBV19
J gene: TRBJ1-5
CDR3 length: 15
clone size: NA
D gene: NA

CDR3 protein: CSVDKGGGSNYGYTF
CDR3 DNA: TGCAGCGTGGATAAGGGGGGTGGGTCTAACTATGGCTACACCTTC
V gene: TRBV29-1
J gene: TRBJ1-2
CDR3 length: 15
clone size: NA
D gene: NA

CDR3 protein: CASRVFALGGEQYF
CDR3 DNA: TGTGCCAGCAGGGTTTTTGCCTTGGGGGGCGAGCAGTACTTC
V gene: TRBV12-3/TRBV12-4
J gene: TRBJ2-7
CDR3 length: 14
clone size: NA
D gene: NA

CDR3 protein: CASSGRDLEAFF
CDR3 DNA: TGTGCCAGCAGTGGCAGGGACTTAGAAGCTTTCTTT
V gene: TRBV12-3/TRBV12-4
J gene: TRBJ1-1
CDR3 length: 12
clone size: NA
D gene: NA

CDR3 protein: CASSYGPDREGGYTF
CDR3 DNA: TGTGCCAGCAGTTATGGCCCGGACAGGGAAGGAGGCTACACCTTC
V gene: TRBV6-9
J gene: TRBJ1-2
CDR3 length: 15
clone size: NA
D gene: TRBD1

CDR3 protein: CASSPPGGLNEKLFF
CDR3 DNA: TGTGCCAGCAGTCCCCCCGGGGGGCTTAATGAAAAACTGTTTTTT
V gene: TRBV2
J gene: TRBJ1-4
CDR3 length: 15
clone size: NA
D gene: NA

CDR3 protein: CATAEGVTEAFF
CDR3 DNA: TGTGCCACGGCGGAAGGCGTCACTGAAGCTTTCTTT
V gene: TRBV6-1
J gene: TRBJ1-1
CDR3 length: 12
clone size: once
D gene: NA

CDR3 protein: CASSQTGVVGYEQYF
CDR3 DNA: TGTGCCAGCAGCCAGACAGGGGTGGTTGGCTACGAGCAGTACTTC
V gene: TRBV7-2
J gene: TRBJ2-7
CDR3 length: 15
clone size: NA
D gene: TRBD1

CDR3 protein: CSAVDYRIPEGYTF
CDR3 DNA: TGCAGTGCTGTAGACTACAGGATCCCGGAGGGCTACACCTTC
V gene: TRBV20-1
J gene: TRBJ1-2
CDR3 length: 14
clone size: NA
D gene: NA

CDR3 protein: CASSGTGANSNEKLFF
CDR3 DNA: TGTGCCAGCAGCGGTACAGGGGCTAACTCTAATGAAAAACTGTTTTTT
V gene: TRBV7-9
J gene: TRBJ1-4
CDR3 length: 16
clone size: few
D gene: TRBD1

CDR3 protein: CASSQDYGTEYGYTF
CDR3 DNA: TGTGCCAGCAGCCAAGATTACGGGACAGAGTATGGCTACACCTTC
V gene: TRBV9
J gene: TRBJ1-2
CDR3 length: 15
clone size: NA
D gene: TRBD1

CDR3 protein: CASSKGLYQPQHF
CDR3 DNA: TGCGCCAGCAGCAAGGGGCTCTATCAGCCCCAGCATTTT
V gene: TRBV4-1
J gene: TRBJ1-5
CDR3 length: 13
clone size: few
D gene: NA